The following is a T cell receptor (beta chain) sequence with its context. This entry belongs to a study of control samples from healthy donors and cancer patients. The CDR3 extends over 14 amino acids. Germline CDR1 MNHEY, CDR2 SMNVEV (reference sequence). The V end was cut by 5 bases, the J end by 3 bases, with 11 bases between. The assay was immunoSEQ multiplex PCR, and TCRdb's table has in-frame clones only and misses some. This sample has 76,000 or so clones; around 86% occur once, and the top ten carry approximately 8.8%. The TCR was taken from a woman aged 50 to 60 with colorectal cancer. The V gene is TRBV27, the J gene TRBJ2-1; no reliable D call. Sequenced input: PBMCs. CDR3 DNA sequence: TGTGCCAGCAGTCTGAGTCCCTACTACAATGAGCAGTTCTTC. It codes for CASSLSPYYNEQFF.